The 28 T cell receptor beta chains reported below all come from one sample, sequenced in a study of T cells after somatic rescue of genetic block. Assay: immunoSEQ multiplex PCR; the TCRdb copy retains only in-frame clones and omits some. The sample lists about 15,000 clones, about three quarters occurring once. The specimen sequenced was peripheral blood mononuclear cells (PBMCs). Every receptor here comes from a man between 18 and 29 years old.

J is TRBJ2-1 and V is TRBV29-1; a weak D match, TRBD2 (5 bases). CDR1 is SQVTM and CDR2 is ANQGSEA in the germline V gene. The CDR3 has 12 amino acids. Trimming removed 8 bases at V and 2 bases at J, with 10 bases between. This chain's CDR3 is CSHYSAYNEQFF. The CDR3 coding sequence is TGCAGCCACTATAGCGCCTACAATGAGCAGTTCTTC.

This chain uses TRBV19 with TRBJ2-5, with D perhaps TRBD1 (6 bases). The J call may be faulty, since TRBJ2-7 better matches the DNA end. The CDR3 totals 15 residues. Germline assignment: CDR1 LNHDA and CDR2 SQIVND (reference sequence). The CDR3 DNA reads TGTGCCAGTAGTATCCCGGGACACCCTCTCTACGAGCAGTACTTC. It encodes CASSIPGHPLYEQYF.

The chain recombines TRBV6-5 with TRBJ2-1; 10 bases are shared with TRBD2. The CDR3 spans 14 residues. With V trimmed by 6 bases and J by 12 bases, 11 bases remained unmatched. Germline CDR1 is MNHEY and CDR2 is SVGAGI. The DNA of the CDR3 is TGTGCCAGCAGCCCTAGCGGGAGAGGGGAGGGGCAGTTCTTC. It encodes CASSPSGRGEGQFF.

In nucleotides, the CDR3 is TGTGCCAGCAGCTCCGAAAGGCTTTCACCCCTCCACTTT. This translates into CASSSERLSPLHF. The chain joins TRBV11-2 to TRBJ1-6; no firm D call. Germline V CDR1 and CDR2: SGHAT, FQNNGV. The CDR3 sequence is 13 residues long. The germline V and J ends were trimmed by 4 bases and 9 bases, with 10 bases remaining between them.

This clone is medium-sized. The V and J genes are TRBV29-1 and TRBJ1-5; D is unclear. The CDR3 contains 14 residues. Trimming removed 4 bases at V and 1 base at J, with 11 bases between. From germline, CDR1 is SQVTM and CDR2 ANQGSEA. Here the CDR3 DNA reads TGCAGCGTTGTAGAGTGGGGAAGCAATCAGCCCCAGCATTTT. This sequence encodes CSVVEWGSNQPQHF.

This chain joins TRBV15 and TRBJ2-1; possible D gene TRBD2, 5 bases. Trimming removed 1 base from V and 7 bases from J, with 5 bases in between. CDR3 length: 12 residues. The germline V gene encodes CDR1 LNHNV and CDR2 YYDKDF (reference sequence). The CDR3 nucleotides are TGTGCCACCAGCAGAGCGGGGAATGAGCAGTTCTTC. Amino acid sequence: CATSRAGNEQFF.

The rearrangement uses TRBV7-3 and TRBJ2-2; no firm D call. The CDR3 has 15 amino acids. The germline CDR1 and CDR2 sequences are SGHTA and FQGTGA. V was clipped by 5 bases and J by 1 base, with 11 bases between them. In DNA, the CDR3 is TGTGCCAGCAGCCCCCAAGGGTTGAACACCGGGGAGCTGTTTTTT. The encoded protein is CASSPQGLNTGELFF.

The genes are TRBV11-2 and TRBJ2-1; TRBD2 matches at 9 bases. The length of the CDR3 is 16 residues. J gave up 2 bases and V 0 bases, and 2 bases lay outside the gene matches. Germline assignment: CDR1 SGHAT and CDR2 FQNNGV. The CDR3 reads CASSLDPSGTYNEQFF. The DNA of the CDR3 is TGTGCCAGCAGCTTAGATCCTAGCGGGACCTACAATGAGCAGTTCTTC.

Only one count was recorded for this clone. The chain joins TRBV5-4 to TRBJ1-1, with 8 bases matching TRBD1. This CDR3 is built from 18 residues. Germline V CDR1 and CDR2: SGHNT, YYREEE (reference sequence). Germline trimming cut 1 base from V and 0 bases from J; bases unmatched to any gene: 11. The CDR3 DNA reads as TGTGCCAGCAGCTTGCACGGGACAGGAAGGGGCATGAACACTGAAGCTTTCTTT. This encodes CASSLHGTGRGMNTEAFF.

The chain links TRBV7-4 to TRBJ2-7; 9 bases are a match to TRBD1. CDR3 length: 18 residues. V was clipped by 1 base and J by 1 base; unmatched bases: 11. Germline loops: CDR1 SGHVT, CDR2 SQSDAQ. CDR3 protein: CASSLGQGDQRISYEQYF. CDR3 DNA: TGTGCCAGCAGCTTAGGACAGGGGGACCAGCGGATTTCCTACGAGCAGTACTTC.

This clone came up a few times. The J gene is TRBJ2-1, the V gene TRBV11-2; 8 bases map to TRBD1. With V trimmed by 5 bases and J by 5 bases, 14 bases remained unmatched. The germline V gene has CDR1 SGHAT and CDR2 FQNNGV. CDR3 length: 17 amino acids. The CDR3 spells CASSHPPGQDPHNEQFF. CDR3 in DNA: TGTGCCAGCAGCCACCCCCCGGGACAGGATCCTCACAATGAGCAGTTCTTC.

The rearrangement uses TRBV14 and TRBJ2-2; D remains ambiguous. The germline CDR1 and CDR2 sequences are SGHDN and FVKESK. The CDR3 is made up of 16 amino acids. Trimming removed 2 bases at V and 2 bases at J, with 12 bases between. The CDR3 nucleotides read TGTGCCAGCAGCCAATTTGTGGGGTTCAACACCGGGGAGCTGTTTTTT. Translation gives CASSQFVGFNTGELFF.

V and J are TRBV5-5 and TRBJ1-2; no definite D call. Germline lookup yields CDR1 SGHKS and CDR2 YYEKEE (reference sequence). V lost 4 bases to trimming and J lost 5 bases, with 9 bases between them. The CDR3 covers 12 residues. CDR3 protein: CASSPREYGYTF. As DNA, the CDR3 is TGTGCCAGCAGCCCCCGGGAATATGGCTACACCTTC.

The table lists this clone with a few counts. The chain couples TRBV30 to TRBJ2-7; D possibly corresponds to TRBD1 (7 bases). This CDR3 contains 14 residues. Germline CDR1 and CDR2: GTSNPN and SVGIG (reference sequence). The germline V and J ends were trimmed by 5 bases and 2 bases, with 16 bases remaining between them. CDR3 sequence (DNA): TGTGCCTGGTCCCTCGGGGGACAGACCTACGAGCAGTACTTC. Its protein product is CAWSLGGQTYEQYF.

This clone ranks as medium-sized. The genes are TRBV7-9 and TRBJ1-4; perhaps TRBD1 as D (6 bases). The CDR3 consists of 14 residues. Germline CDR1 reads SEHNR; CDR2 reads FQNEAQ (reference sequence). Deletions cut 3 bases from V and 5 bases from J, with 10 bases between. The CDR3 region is CASSFRTENEKLFF. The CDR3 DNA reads TGTGCCAGCAGCTTCAGGACAGAGAATGAAAAACTGTTTTTT.

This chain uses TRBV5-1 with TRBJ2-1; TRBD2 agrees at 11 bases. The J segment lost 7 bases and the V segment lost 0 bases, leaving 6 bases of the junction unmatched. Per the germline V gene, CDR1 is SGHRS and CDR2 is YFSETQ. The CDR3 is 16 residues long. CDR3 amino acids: CASSLGLAGGSNEQFF. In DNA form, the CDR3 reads TGCGCCAGCAGCTTGGGTCTAGCGGGAGGTTCGAATGAGCAGTTCTTC.

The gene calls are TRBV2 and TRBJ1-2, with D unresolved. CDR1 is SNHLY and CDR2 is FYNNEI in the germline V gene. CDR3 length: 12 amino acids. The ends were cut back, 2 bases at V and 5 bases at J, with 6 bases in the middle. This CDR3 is CASSEPPYGYTF. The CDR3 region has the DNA TGTGCCAGCAGTGAACCCCCTTATGGCTACACCTTC.

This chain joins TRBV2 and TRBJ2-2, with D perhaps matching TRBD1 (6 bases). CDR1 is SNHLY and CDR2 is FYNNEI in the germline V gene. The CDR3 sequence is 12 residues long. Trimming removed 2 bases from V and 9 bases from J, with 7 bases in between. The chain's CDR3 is CASSERGRELFF. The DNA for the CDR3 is TGTGCCAGCAGTGAAAGGGGGAGGGAGCTGTTTTTT.

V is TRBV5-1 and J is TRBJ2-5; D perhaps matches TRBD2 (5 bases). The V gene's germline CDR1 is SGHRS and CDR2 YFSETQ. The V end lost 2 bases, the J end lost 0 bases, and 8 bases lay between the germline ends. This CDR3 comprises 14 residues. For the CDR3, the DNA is TGCGCCAGCAGCTTCGGACTGTACCAAGAGACCCAGTACTTC. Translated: CASSFGLYQETQYF.

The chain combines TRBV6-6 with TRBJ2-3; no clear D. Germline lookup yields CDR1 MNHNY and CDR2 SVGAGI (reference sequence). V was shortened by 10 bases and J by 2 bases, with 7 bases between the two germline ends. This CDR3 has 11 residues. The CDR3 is CAISTTDTQYF. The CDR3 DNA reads TGTGCCATCTCAACCACAGATACGCAGTATTTT.

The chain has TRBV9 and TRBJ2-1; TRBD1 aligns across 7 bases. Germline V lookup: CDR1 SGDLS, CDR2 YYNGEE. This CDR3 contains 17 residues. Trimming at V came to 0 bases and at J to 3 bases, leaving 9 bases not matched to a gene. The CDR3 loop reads CASSVAIGGLFYNEQFF. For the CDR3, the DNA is TGTGCCAGCAGCGTAGCGATAGGGGGCCTTTTCTACAATGAGCAGTTCTTC.

Here the CDR3 reads CASGLGGQGRLEAFF. The CDR3 DNA sequence: TGTGCTAGTGGTTTAGGGGGACAGGGGAGACTTGAAGCTTTCTTT. The genes are TRBV12-5 and TRBJ1-1, with 10 bases lining up with TRBD1. Unmatched junction bases numbered 8, after V lost 3 bases and J lost 7 bases. Germline V gives CDR1 LGHNT, CDR2 FRNRAP. There are 15 residues in the CDR3.

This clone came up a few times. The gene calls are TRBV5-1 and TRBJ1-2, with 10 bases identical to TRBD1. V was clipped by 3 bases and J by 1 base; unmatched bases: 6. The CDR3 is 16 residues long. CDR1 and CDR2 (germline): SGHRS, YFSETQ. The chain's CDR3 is CASSWGDRGGNYGYTF. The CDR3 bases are TGCGCCAGCAGCTGGGGGGACAGGGGAGGTAACTATGGCTACACCTTC.

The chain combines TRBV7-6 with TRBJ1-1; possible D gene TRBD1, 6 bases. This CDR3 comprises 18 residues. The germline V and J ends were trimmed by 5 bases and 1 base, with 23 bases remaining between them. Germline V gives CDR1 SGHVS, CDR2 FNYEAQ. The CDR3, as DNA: TGTGCCAGCAGCGCTAGGCCCGACATGGACAGCACGAACACTGAAGCTTTCTTT. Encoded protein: CASSARPDMDSTNTEAFF.

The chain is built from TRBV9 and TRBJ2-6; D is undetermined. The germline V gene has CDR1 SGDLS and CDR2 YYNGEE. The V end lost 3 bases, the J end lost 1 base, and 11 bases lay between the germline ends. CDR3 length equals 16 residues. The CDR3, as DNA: TGTGCCAGCAGCGCCGCTCGGCAATCTGGGGCCAACGTCCTGACTTTC. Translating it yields CASSAARQSGANVLTF.

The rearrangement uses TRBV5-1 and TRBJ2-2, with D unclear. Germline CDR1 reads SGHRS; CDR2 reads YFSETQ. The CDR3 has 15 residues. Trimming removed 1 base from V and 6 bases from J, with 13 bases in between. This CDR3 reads CASSLLGMVSGELFF. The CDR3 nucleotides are TGCGCCAGCAGCTTGCTAGGGATGGTGTCCGGGGAGCTGTTTTTT. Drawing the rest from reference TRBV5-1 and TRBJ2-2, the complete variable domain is KAGVTQTPRYLIKTRGQQVTLSCSPISGHRSVSWYQQTPGQGLQFLFEYFSETQRNKGNFPGRFSGRQFSNSRSEMNVSTLELGDSALYLCASSLLGMVSGELFFGEGSRLTVL.

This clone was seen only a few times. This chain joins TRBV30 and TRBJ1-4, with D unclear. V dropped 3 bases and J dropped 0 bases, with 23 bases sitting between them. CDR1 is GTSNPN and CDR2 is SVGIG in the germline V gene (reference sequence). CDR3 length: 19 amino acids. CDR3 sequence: CAWSASVLLLRATNEKLFF. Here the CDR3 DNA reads TGTGCCTGGAGCGCTTCGGTTCTTCTCTTAAGGGCAACTAATGAAAAACTGTTTTTT.

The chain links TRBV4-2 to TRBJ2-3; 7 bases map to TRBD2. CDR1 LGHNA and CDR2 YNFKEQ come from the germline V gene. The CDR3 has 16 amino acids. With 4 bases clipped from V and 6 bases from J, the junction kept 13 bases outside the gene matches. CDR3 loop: CASSLGGRAPSDTQYF. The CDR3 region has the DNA TGTGCCAGCAGCCTCGGGGGGAGGGCCCCATCGGATACGCAGTATTTT.